The 26 T cell receptor beta chains presented below share a single source sample, sequenced in a study of blood T cell repertoires in COVID-19. Profiled with immunoSEQ multiplex PCR; TCRdb holds only in-frame clones, not every one. Here the sample spans 300,000 to 400,000 clones, around 90% being singletons. Sequenced input: peripheral blood. All receptors come from a woman aged 18-29 years who had recovered from COVID-19.

The sample holds one count of this clone. J is TRBJ2-4 and V is TRBV2; 7 bases map to TRBD1. The V gene's germline CDR1 is SNHLY and CDR2 FYNNEI. Trimming removed 7 bases from V and 5 bases from J; junction bases left unmatched: 5. The CDR3 totals 13 residues. The CDR3 coding sequence is TGTGCCAGCATAGGGCAGGGGGAAAACATTCAGTACTTC. It translates to CASIGQGENIQYF.

The chain uses TRBV9 and TRBJ2-2; TRBD1 is a possible D gene (6 bases). The CDR3 consists of 16 residues. The V and J ends lost 0 bases and 4 bases respectively, with 13 bases between them. CDR1 is SGDLS, CDR2 YYNGEE, per germline. The CDR3 DNA is TGTGCCAGCAGCGTAGAGGGACACGGACGCACCGGGGAGCTGTTTTTT. Protein sequence: CASSVEGHGRTGELFF.

V and J are TRBV7-8 and TRBJ1-3; weak D call: TRBD1 (5 bases). Trimming pared 4 bases from V and 1 base from J, leaving 8 bases between. The CDR3 contains 14 residues. Germline assignment: CDR1 SGHVS and CDR2 FQNEAQ. This CDR3 is CASSSGTSGNTIYF. CDR3 in DNA: TGTGCCAGCAGCTCCGGGACTTCTGGAAACACCATATATTTT.

The V call is TRBV7-4, the J call TRBJ2-1; no definite D call. Germline lookup yields CDR1 SGHVT and CDR2 SQSDAQ. Trimming cost V 5 bases and J 7 bases, with 18 bases left between them. The CDR3 spans 15 residues. CDR3 sequence: CASSHPSGLRNEQFF. CDR3 DNA: TGTGCCAGCAGCCACCCTTCGGGTCTGAGGAATGAGCAGTTCTTC.

The chain employs TRBV7-2 and TRBJ1-3, with unresolved D. This CDR3 is built from 11 residues. The V end lost 8 bases, the J end lost 2 bases, and 4 bases lay between the germline ends. Germline V gives CDR1 SGHTA, CDR2 FQGNSA. The CDR3 sequence: CASEAGNTIYF. Here the CDR3 DNA reads TGTGCCAGCGAGGCTGGAAACACCATATATTTT.

The rearrangement joins TRBV9 to TRBJ2-2, with 9 bases matching TRBD2. The CDR3 has 18 residues. The germline gives CDR1 SGDLS, CDR2 YYNGEE. V lost 0 bases, J lost 7 bases, and 13 bases stayed unmatched. CDR3 DNA: TGTGCCAGCAGCGTAGCTAGAAGCGGGAGGCTCGGGGGCGGGGAGCTGTTTTTT. Its protein is CASSVARSGRLGGGELFF.

The CDR3 DNA reads TGTGCCAGCAGCTCCCGGGGGGTGTCCTACAATGAGCAGTTCTTC. Translating it yields CASSSRGVSYNEQFF. The chain employs TRBV9 and TRBJ2-1, with 7 positions matching TRBD2. The CDR3 is 15 amino acids. The V gene end was trimmed by 4 bases and the J gene end by 1 base; junction bases not matched to a gene: 5. Looked up from germline, CDR1 is SGDLS and CDR2 is YYNGEE. Supplemented by reference TRBV9 and TRBJ2-1, the full variable domain reads DSGVTQTPKHLITATGQRVTLRCSPRSGDLSVYWYQQSLDQGLQFLIQYYNGEERAKGNILERFSAQQFPDLHSELNLSSLELGDSALYFCASSSRGVSYNEQFFGPGTRLTVL.

This rearrangement joins TRBV3-1 (or the pseudogene TRBV3-2) to TRBJ1-1; TRBD1 is a possible D gene (5 bases). In germline, CDR1 is LGHDT, CDR2 YNNKEL (reference sequence). The V end was cut by 4 bases, the J end by 3 bases, with 18 bases between. The CDR3 is made up of 16 amino acids. For the CDR3, the DNA is TGTGCCAGCAGCCGGGTACTTGGCAGGGAGGACACTGAAGCTTTCTTT. Translated, it gives CASSRVLGREDTEAFF.

CDR3 nucleotide sequence: TGTGCCAGAAGCTGGAAGGGACTAGCAGTTTACGAGCAGTACGTC. Its protein is CARSWKGLAVYEQYV. The V and J genes are TRBV5-3 and TRBJ2-7; 9 bases map to TRBD2. TRBV5-3 is recorded as an ORF, its role being uncertain. J lost 4 bases, V lost 3 bases, and 8 bases had no gene match. The CDR3 has 15 residues.

The rearrangement links TRBV18 to TRBJ2-3; a weak D match, TRBD2 (5 bases). This CDR3 has 12 amino acids. The germline gives CDR1 KGHSH, CDR2 LQKENI. Trimming removed 2 bases from V and 7 bases from J, with 7 bases in between. Written as DNA, the CDR3 is TGTGCCAGCTCACCAAGGACTTATACGCAGTATTTT. Its translation: CASSPRTYTQYF.

About this clone: This specimen includes other DNA sequences encoding the same CDR3. The J gene is TRBJ2-7, the V gene TRBV7-8, with unresolved D. With 5 bases removed from V and 0 bases from J, the gap between germline ends came to 5 bases. The CDR3 contains 12 residues. Germline V gene sequence: CDR1 SGHVS, CDR2 FQNEAQ. CDR3: CASSPSSYEQYV. CDR3 bases: TGTGCCAGCAGCCCTAGCTCCTACGAGCAGTACGTC.

This chain links TRBV12-2 with TRBJ2-4; the table assigns TRBD2, which was not confirmed against the DNA. TRBV12-2 is designated a pseudogene. The CDR3 is 12 amino acids. The CDR3 sequence: CARRKAKNIQYF. CDR3 in DNA: TGTGCGAGGAGAAAAGCCAAAAACATTCAGTACTTC.

The chain couples TRBV28 to TRBJ1-2, with D maybe TRBD1 (6 bases). Germline loops: CDR1 MDHEN, CDR2 SYDVKM. The length of the CDR3 is 12 residues. The ends were cut back, 7 bases at V and 6 bases at J, with 12 bases in the middle. The CDR3 sequence: CASISQGNGYTF. The CDR3 DNA follows: TGTGCCAGCATTAGCCAGGGGAATGGCTACACCTTC.

The V gene is TRBV30, the J gene TRBJ1-1; the D gene is possibly TRBD1 (6 bases). Trimming removed 6 bases at V and 4 bases at J, with 15 bases between. Germline V gene data show CDR1 as GTSNPN and CDR2 as SVGIG (reference sequence). The CDR3 length is 13 residues. The CDR3 coding sequence is TGTGCCTGCAAACAGGGTGAGGGCACTGAAGCTTTCTTT. Its protein product is CACKQGEGTEAFF.

The rearrangement links TRBV6-5 to TRBJ1-2, with 8 positions matching TRBD1. CDR3 length equals 16 residues. Germline CDR1 reads MNHEY; CDR2 reads SVGAGI. The J segment lost 3 bases and the V segment lost 2 bases, leaving 8 bases of the junction unmatched. The CDR3 region has the DNA TGTGCCAGCAGTTACCAAGGACAGGGTGGGGACTATGGCTACACCTTC. Residues: CASSYQGQGGDYGYTF.

This chain uses TRBV5-4 with TRBJ1-1; maybe TRBD1 (5 bases). Per germline, CDR1 SGHNT and CDR2 YYREEE (reference sequence). CDR3 length: 13 residues. V dropped 4 bases and J dropped 5 bases, with 12 bases sitting between them. CDR3: CASSPLGETEAFF. CDR3 DNA sequence: TGTGCCAGCAGCCCCTTAGGGGAAACTGAAGCTTTCTTT.

The chain couples TRBV18 to TRBJ2-1; TRBD2 agrees at 8 bases. CDR3 length equals 16 residues. Per the germline V gene, CDR1 is KGHSH and CDR2 is LQKENI. Trimming removed 0 bases from V and 5 bases from J; junction bases left unmatched: 6. CDR3: CASSPPSGGKDNEQFF. CDR3 nucleotide sequence: TGTGCCAGCTCACCACCAAGCGGGGGAAAGGACAATGAGCAGTTCTTC.

The V call is TRBV27, the J call TRBJ1-5; D is undetermined. V was clipped by 6 bases and J by 9 bases, with 6 bases between them. This CDR3 spans 10 amino acids. Germline V gene lookup returns CDR1 MNHEY and CDR2 SMNVEV (reference sequence). CDR3 residues: CASSRRPQHF. The DNA of the CDR3 is TGTGCCAGCAGCCGGAGGCCCCAGCATTTT.

The CDR3 DNA reads TGTGCCAGCAGTGAACTAGCGGGTCCCGGTGAGCAGTTCTTC. It is translated as CASSELAGPGEQFF. This chain joins TRBV25-1 and TRBJ2-1, with 8 nucleotides matching TRBD2. This CDR3 region has 14 residues. The junction had 6 bases not matched to a gene; V was cut back by 2 bases and J by 9 bases. The germline CDR1 and CDR2 sequences are MGHDK and SYGVNS.

This chain connects TRBV5-1 to TRBJ1-1, with TRBD1 as a possible D gene (5 bases). Germline loops: CDR1 SGHRS, CDR2 YFSETQ. Trimming removed 0 bases at V and 5 bases at J, with 8 bases between. CDR3 length: 13 residues. The CDR3: CASSLAGRTEAFF. CDR3 bases: TGCGCCAGCAGCTTGGCAGGGAGGACTGAAGCTTTCTTT.

This sequence joins TRBV5-8 and TRBJ2-5; 7 nucleotides agree with TRBD1. V lost 5 bases to trimming and J lost 5 bases; unmatched junction nucleotides: 12. This CDR3 is built from 15 residues. Per germline, CDR1 SGHTS and CDR2 YDEGEE. The CDR3 sequence: CASRRIGQGEETQYF. CDR3 sequence (DNA): TGTGCCAGCAGGAGAATAGGGCAGGGGGAGGAGACCCAGTACTTC.

This chain joins TRBV5-4 and TRBJ2-3, with 11 bases that match TRBD2. Germline V gene data show CDR1 as SGHNT and CDR2 as YYREEE (reference sequence). This CDR3 is built from 14 residues. V trimming: 5 bases; J trimming: 4 bases; junction bases outside the gene matches: 3. As DNA, the CDR3 is TGTGCCAGCAGGATAGCGGGAGGGCCAGATACGCAGTATTTT. Its translation: CASRIAGGPDTQYF.

The V call is TRBV6-6, the J call TRBJ2-1; 7 bases map to TRBD2. CDR1 MNHNY and CDR2 SVGAGI come from the germline V gene (reference sequence). V was clipped by 6 bases and J by 9 bases; unmatched bases: 5. The CDR3 has 12 residues. In DNA, the CDR3 is TGTGCCAGCAGCGCTAGCGGTCTTGAGCAGTTCTTC. Translating it yields CASSASGLEQFF.

The gene calls are TRBV19 and TRBJ1-5; D is unclear. Germline loops: CDR1 LNHDA, CDR2 SQIVND (reference sequence). This CDR3 has 13 residues. Trimming left V 3 bases short and J 6 bases short, with 9 bases between. CDR3 nucleotides: TGTGCCAGTAGTATGAGACACCTTCAGCCCCAGCATTTT. It is translated as CASSMRHLQPQHF.

This clone was counted once. V and J are TRBV6-2 or TRBV6-3 and TRBJ2-3; TRBD1 matches 10 bases. Germline lookup yields CDR1 MNHEY and CDR2 SVGEGT. Trimming cost V 2 bases and J 4 bases; bases outside gene matches: 12. The length of the CDR3 is 18 residues. CDR3 loop: CASSYEGQGIPVADTQYF. In nucleotides, the CDR3 is TGTGCCAGCAGTTACGAGGGACAGGGGATACCCGTGGCAGATACGCAGTATTTT.

The genes are TRBV4-1 and TRBJ2-7, with TRBD2 as a possible D gene (5 bases). V lost 1 base and J lost 3, with 19 bases in between. CDR1 is MGHRA and CDR2 is YSYEKL in the germline V gene. The CDR3 has 17 residues. Written as DNA, the CDR3 is TGCGCCAGCAGCCAAGGGCGCGAAAGACTAAACCACTACGAGCAGTACGTC. Protein sequence: CASSQGRERLNHYEQYV.